Shown below are 2 T cell receptor beta chains from a single sample sequenced in a study of blood T cell repertoires in COVID-19. Profiled with immunoSEQ multiplex PCR; TCRdb holds only in-frame clones, not every one. Of approximately 230,000 clones listed, around 86% were seen once; the top ten hold less than 2%. Sequenced material: PBMCs or T cells enriched from blood (not recorded which). Every receptor here comes from a man aged 40-49 years who had recovered from COVID-19.

This chain connects TRBV29-1 to TRBJ1-2; TRBD1 agrees at 7 bases. This CDR3 is built from 12 residues. CDR1 SQVTM and CDR2 ANQGSEA come from the germline V gene. V dropped 6 bases and J dropped 8; count of bases not matched to a gene: 9. DNA of the CDR3: TGCAGCGTAACCGGGACAGTGCAAGGCTACACCTTC. Protein: CSVTGTVQGYTF.

The chain carries TRBV28 and TRBJ2-7; 8 nucleotides line up with TRBD1. V lost 5 bases and J lost 6; bases outside the gene matches: 6. Germline-derived CDR1 and CDR2 are MDHEN and SYDVKM. The CDR3 length is 13 residues. In DNA form, the CDR3 reads TGTGCCAGCAGTCCCTCGGACAGGGTCGAGCAGTACTTC. This codes for CASSPSDRVEQYF.